The 14 T cell receptor beta chains presented below share a single source sample, sequenced in a study of cytomegalovirus exposure and HLA in healthy donors. The PCR ran on 60 Vbeta and 13 Jbeta primers. The repertoire was sequenced with immunoSEQ multiplex PCR; TCRdb's copy has only in-frame clones and lacks some. The table records around 150,000 clones, 65% to 70% of them present only once. Specimen: PBMCs. These receptors all come from a woman under 30 in good health and CMV-seropositive.

This clone was recorded only once. The chain uses TRBV9 and TRBJ1-1; tentative D call: TRBD1 (5 bases). Germline V lookup: CDR1 SGDLS, CDR2 YYNGEE. The CDR3 has 13 amino acids. V shed 0 bases and J shed 6 bases, with 9 bases lying between them. The CDR3 DNA sequence: TGTGCCAGCAGCGTAGGCCCGACAGCTGAAGCTTTCTTT. Protein product: CASSVGPTAEAFF.

This clone was found once. J is TRBJ2-5 and V is TRBV27; TRBD1 matches 7 bases. Germline CDR1 MNHEY, CDR2 SMNVEV (reference sequence). V shed 1 base, J shed 2 bases, and the junction held 7 bases outside the gene matches. CDR3 length: 16 residues. The CDR3 DNA reads TGTGCCAGCAGTTTATACGGGGACAGCAGGCAAGAGACCCAGTACTTC. Translation: CASSLYGDSRQETQYF.

The V and J genes are TRBV19 and TRBJ2-7; D may be TRBD1 (7 bases). Trimming shortened V by 4 bases and J by 9 bases, and 25 bases separated the two germline ends. The germline gives CDR1 LNHDA, CDR2 SQIVND (reference sequence). The CDR3 sequence is 16 residues long. CDR3 region: CASSRQSGTASGGQYF. CDR3 nucleotide sequence: TGTGCCAGTAGTAGGCAATCCGGGACAGCCTCCGGGGGGCAGTACTTC. Looking up the rest from reference TRBV19 and TRBJ2-7 gives the full variable domain: DGGITQSPKYLFRKEGQNVTLSCEQNLNHDAMYWYRQDPGQGLRLIYYSQIVNDFQKGDIAEGYSVSREKKESFPLTVTSAQKNPTAFYLCASSRQSGTASGGQYFGPGTRLTVT.

The chain recombines TRBV9 with TRBJ1-4; 7 bases are a match to TRBD1. The J segment lost 5 bases and the V segment lost 9 bases, leaving 10 bases of the junction unmatched. CDR3 length: 14 residues. Germline CDR1 reads SGDLS; CDR2 reads YYNGEE. CDR3 sequence: CATTSRDRNEKLFF. DNA of the CDR3: TGTGCCACCACATCCCGGGACAGAAATGAAAAACTGTTTTTT.

The chain carries TRBV6-5 and TRBJ1-4; tentatively, D is TRBD1 (6 bases). V lost 8 bases and J lost 6, with 13 bases in between. Germline-derived CDR1 and CDR2 are MNHEY and SVGAGI. The CDR3 runs to 13 residues. The CDR3: CASRAGDHEKLFF. CDR3 coding DNA: TGTGCCAGCCGGGCAGGGGACCATGAAAAACTGTTTTTT.

The V call is TRBV6-6, the J call TRBJ1-5; D ambiguous. V lost 10 bases and J lost 9, with 16 bases in between. The CDR3 sequence is 12 residues long. Germline assignment: CDR1 MNHNY and CDR2 SVGAGI (reference sequence). The CDR3 bases are TGTGCCACCGCGGGTCAGCTAGGGCCCCAGCATTTT. It specifies CATAGQLGPQHF.

A few counts support this clone. The CDR3 bases are TGCGCCAGCAGTCTGGATGGGCAGGGGAAACGTGATGGCTACACCTTC. Translated, it gives CASSLDGQGKRDGYTF. The chain couples TRBV5-1 to TRBJ1-2; weak D call: TRBD1 (6 bases). V lost 5 bases and J lost 6, with 23 bases in between. The CDR3 is made up of 16 amino acids. Germline V CDR1 and CDR2: SGHRS, YFSETQ.

V usage is TRBV9 and J usage is TRBJ2-7, with 7 bases that match TRBD1. The germline V gene has CDR1 SGDLS and CDR2 YYNGEE. The length of the CDR3 is 11 residues. V gave up 8 bases and J gave up 4 bases; unmatched junction bases: 3. The CDR3 loop reads CASKTGYEQYF. CDR3 DNA: TGTGCCAGTAAGACAGGGTACGAGCAGTACTTC.

The chain joins TRBV27 to TRBJ2-7; D possibly corresponds to TRBD1 (5 bases). Germline assignment: CDR1 MNHEY and CDR2 SMNVEV (reference sequence). The CDR3 extends over 14 amino acids. V gave up 4 bases and J gave up 7 bases, with 17 bases separating them. CDR3 region: CASSWQGLLGEQYF. The CDR3 DNA reads as TGTGCCAGCAGTTGGCAGGGCCTGTTAGGGGAGCAGTACTTC.

This clone was seen once. The V gene is TRBV7-2, the J gene TRBJ2-7; maybe TRBD2 (6 bases). Trimming took 5 bases from V and 3 from J, leaving 11 bases between them. The germline gives CDR1 SGHTA, CDR2 FQGNSA. The CDR3 sequence is 13 residues long. The CDR3 is CASSTGTLYEQYF. CDR3 sequence (DNA): TGTGCCAGCAGCACCGGGACTCTCTACGAGCAGTACTTC. Complete variable domain (other parts from reference TRBV7-2 and TRBJ2-7): GAGVSQSPSNKVTEKGKDVELRCDPISGHTALYWYRQSLGQGLEFLIYFQGNSAPDKSGLPSDRFSAERTGGSVSTLTIQRTQQEDSAVYLCASSTGTLYEQYFGPGTRLTVT.

The rearrangement links TRBV6-6 to TRBJ2-7; no definite D call. Germline lookup yields CDR1 MNHNY and CDR2 SVGAGI (reference sequence). Trimming took 0 bases from V and 9 from J, leaving 18 bases between them. The CDR3 sequence is 15 residues long. This CDR3 is CASSYSPTEPTGQYF. The CDR3 nucleotides are TGTGCCAGCAGTTACTCTCCAACGGAACCTACGGGGCAGTACTTC.

There are a few counts of this clone. The rearrangement uses TRBV2 and TRBJ1-5; D is uncertain. The V and J ends lost 6 bases and 4 bases respectively, with 13 bases between them. Looked up from germline, CDR1 is SNHLY and CDR2 is FYNNEI. This CDR3 spans 14 amino acids. CDR3 region: CASSVLRWNQPQHF. The CDR3 nucleotides read TGTGCCAGCAGCGTTCTCAGGTGGAATCAGCCCCAGCATTTT. Combining the CDR3 with reference TRBV2 and TRBJ1-5 gives the whole variable domain EPEVTQTPSHQVTQMGQEVILRCVPISNHLYFYWYRQILGQKVEFLVSFYNNEISEKSEIFDDQFSVERPDGSNFTLKIRSTKLEDSAMYFCASSVLRWNQPQHFGDGTRLSIL.

The genes are TRBV4-2 and TRBJ1-3; no definite D call. The V gene's germline CDR1 is LGHNA and CDR2 YNFKEQ. The V and J ends lost 0 bases and 0 bases respectively, with 9 bases between them. CDR3 length: 16 residues. CDR3 amino acids: CASSQDPNSSGNTIYF. The DNA of the CDR3 is TGTGCCAGCAGCCAAGATCCTAACAGCTCTGGAAACACCATATATTTT.

The chain joins TRBV5-1 to TRBJ2-7; weak D call: TRBD1 (6 bases). CDR1 is SGHRS and CDR2 is YFSETQ in the germline V gene. This CDR3 is built from 14 residues. Deletions cut 2 bases from V and 2 bases from J, with 11 bases between. The CDR3 here is CASSLGGVPYEQYF. The CDR3 nucleotides read TGCGCCAGCAGCTTAGGGGGTGTACCCTACGAGCAGTACTTC.